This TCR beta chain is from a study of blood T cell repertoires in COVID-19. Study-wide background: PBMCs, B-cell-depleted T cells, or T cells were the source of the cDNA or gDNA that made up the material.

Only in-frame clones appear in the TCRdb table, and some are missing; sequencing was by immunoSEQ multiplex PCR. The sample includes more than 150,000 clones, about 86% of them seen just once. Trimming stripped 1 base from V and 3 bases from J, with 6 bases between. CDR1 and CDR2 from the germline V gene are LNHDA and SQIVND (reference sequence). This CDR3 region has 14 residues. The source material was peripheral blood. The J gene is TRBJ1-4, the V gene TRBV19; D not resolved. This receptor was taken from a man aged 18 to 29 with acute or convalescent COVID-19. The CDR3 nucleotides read TGTGCCAGTAGTATAGGAACAGCTAATGAAAAACTGTTTTTT. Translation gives CASSIGTANEKLFF.